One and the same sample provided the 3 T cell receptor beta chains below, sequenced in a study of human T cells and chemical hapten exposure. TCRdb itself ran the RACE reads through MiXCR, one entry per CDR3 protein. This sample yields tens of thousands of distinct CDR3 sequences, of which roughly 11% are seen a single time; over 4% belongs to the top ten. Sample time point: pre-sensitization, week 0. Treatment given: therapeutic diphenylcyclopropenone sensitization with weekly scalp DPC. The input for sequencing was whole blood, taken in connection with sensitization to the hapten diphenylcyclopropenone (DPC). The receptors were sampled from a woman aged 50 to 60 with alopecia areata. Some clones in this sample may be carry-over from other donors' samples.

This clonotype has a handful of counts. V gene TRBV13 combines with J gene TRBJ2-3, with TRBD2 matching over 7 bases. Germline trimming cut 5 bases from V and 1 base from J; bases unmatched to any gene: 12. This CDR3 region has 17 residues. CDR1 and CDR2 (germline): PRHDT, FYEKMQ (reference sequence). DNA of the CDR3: TGTGCCAGCAGCCCCCGAAAACTAGCGCTAGGCACAGATACGCAGTATTTT. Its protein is CASSPRKLALGTDTQYF.

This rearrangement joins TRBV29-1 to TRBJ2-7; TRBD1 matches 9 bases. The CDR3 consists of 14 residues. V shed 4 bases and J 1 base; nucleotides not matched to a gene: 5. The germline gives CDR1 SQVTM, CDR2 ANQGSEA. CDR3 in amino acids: CSVVGDRASYEQYF. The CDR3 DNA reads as TGCAGCGTTGTAGGGGACAGGGCGTCCTACGAGCAGTACTTC.

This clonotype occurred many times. The CDR3 nucleotides are TGTGCCACCAGTGAAACTAGCGGGGGCTACAATGAGCAGTTCTTC. Translating gives CATSETSGGYNEQFF. The V gene is TRBV24-1, the J gene TRBJ2-1; 11 bases fit TRBD2. The CDR3 length is 15 residues. Germline lookup yields CDR1 KGHDR and CDR2 SFDVKD. J was trimmed by 3 bases and V by 4 bases; bases with no gene match: 1.